This note documents a single TCR beta chain sequence. This entry comes from a study of blood T cell repertoires in COVID-19. Looking at the study overall: The cDNA or gDNA used as material had been derived from T cells, B-cell-depleted T cells, or PBMCs.

Assay used: immunoSEQ multiplex PCR; TCRdb lists only in-frame clones, some missing. There are 300,000 to 400,000 clones in the sample; 88% occur only once, and more than 0.95% lies in the top ten. Donors in Cohort 3 counted as recovered after two negative PCRs, clearance, or symptom resolution. Germline trimming cut 4 bases from V and 3 bases from J; bases unmatched to any gene: 11. The CDR3 has 18 amino acids. Per the germline V gene, CDR1 is LGHDT and CDR2 is YNNKEL (reference sequence). The sample taken for sequencing was PBMCs or T cells enriched from blood (not recorded which). The J gene is TRBJ2-2, the V gene TRBV3-1 (or the pseudogene TRBV3-2); TRBD2 matches at 10 bases. This clonotype was obtained from a woman aged 18-29 years who had recovered from COVID-19. CDR3 sequence (DNA): TGTGCCAGCAGCCCTCTGGGAGCGGGGGGGTTTTACACCGGGGAGCTGTTTTTT. It translates to CASSPLGAGGFYTGELFF.